The 13 T cell receptor beta chains given below trace back to one sample, sequenced in a study of Tregs in tolerant kidney transplant recipients. The assay was immunoSEQ multiplex PCR, and TCRdb's table has in-frame clones only and misses some. The sample yields roughly 32,000 clones, of which the top ten take up under 15%. The specimen was CD8+ T cells from blood, collected before the transplant. The receptors were sampled from a human donor who received a combined kidney and bone marrow transplant.

Of note for this clone: Read sequence stops 3 residues before the CDR3 end, and the germline J gene provides the missing end. This chain links TRBV29-1 with TRBJ2-1, with D uncertain. The V gene lost 4 bases and the J gene lost 8 bases, with 15 bases spanning the gap. The CDR3 consists of 13 residues. Germline-derived CDR1 and CDR2 are SQVTM and ANQGSEA. CDR3 in amino acids: CSVVDGWVDEQFF. The sequenced CDR3 bases are TGCAGCGTTGTAGACGGGTGGGTCGATGAG.

About this clone: The read comes to an end 3 residues before the CDR3 does, leaving the germline J gene to fill in the end. This chain uses TRBV2 with TRBJ2-3, with 11 nucleotides matching TRBD2. CDR1 is SNHLY and CDR2 is FYNNEI in the germline V gene. The V and J ends lost 6 bases and 3 bases, in that order; junction bases with no gene match: 5. CDR3 size: 15 residues. Incomplete CDR3 DNA: TGTGCCAGCAGGGAAACTAGCGGGAGTACAGATACG. Protein product: CASRETSGSTDT. In full, the CDR3 is CASRETSGSTDTQYF.

In the case of this clone: The read terminates 3 residues before the CDR3 end, so the remaining end is supplied by the germline J gene. This chain uses TRBV29-1 with TRBJ2-3, with D possibly being TRBD2 (6 bases). The CDR3 extends over 14 amino acids. The germline V and J ends were trimmed by 7 bases and 0 bases, with 14 bases remaining between them. The V gene's germline CDR1 is SQVTM and CDR2 ANQGSEA. CDR3 DNA (partial): TGCAGCGGGGCCGGGGAGGAGAGCACAGATACG. Amino acids: CSGAGEESTDT. The whole CDR3 reads CSGAGEESTDTQYF.

Details on this clone: The read ends 3 residues shy of where the CDR3 ends; the end is completed using the germline J gene. V usage is TRBV5-1 and J usage is TRBJ2-7; TRBD1 might be the D (6 bases). Between the trimmed V and J ends, which lost 1 base and 3 bases, there was a span of 14 bases. Per the germline V gene, CDR1 is SGHRS and CDR2 is YFSETQ. The CDR3 is 15 residues long. The CDR3 bases that were read are TGCGCCAGCAGCTTGATACAGGGTAAAGGCTACGAG. Protein product: CASSLIQGKGYE. The complete CDR3 protein is CASSLIQGKGYEQYF.

Concerning this clone: Read coverage stops 3 residues before the CDR3 terminus; the germline J gene supplies the remainder. V is TRBV19 and J is TRBJ2-1; TRBD1 matches 8 bases. The CDR3 runs to 16 residues. Trimming removed 7 bases from V and 7 bases from J; junction bases left unmatched: 15. CDR1 LNHDA and CDR2 SQIVND come from the germline V gene (reference sequence). The CDR3 sequence: CASNLSPRQGLNEQFF. CDR3 bases read: TGTGCCAGTAACCTCAGCCCCAGACAGGGGTTAAATGAG.

In the case of this clone: The identical CDR3 is also encoded by other nucleotide sequences in the sample. The CDR3 sequence is CASSIDRDTYEQYF. CDR3 DNA, as far as it was read: TGTGCCAGTAGTATAGATCGGGACACCTACGAG. The gene calls are TRBV19 and TRBJ2-7; D is possibly TRBD1 (6 bases). The read terminates 3 residues before the CDR3 end, so the remaining end is supplied by the germline J gene. The CDR3 has 14 residues. CDR1 LNHDA and CDR2 SQIVND come from the germline V gene (reference sequence). V lost 0 bases to trimming and J lost 2 bases, with 8 bases between them.

A note on this clone: The CDR3 extends 3 residues past the end of the read, so its final part is completed from the germline J gene. The same CDR3 is also encoded by other DNA sequences in this sample. The rearrangement links TRBV6-2 or TRBV6-3 to TRBJ1-5, with 7 bases matching TRBD1. From germline, CDR1 is MNHEY and CDR2 SVGEGT. The CDR3 is 14 amino acids. Germline trimming cut 5 bases from V and 2 bases from J; bases unmatched to any gene: 3. This chain's CDR3 is CASSPDRGNQPQHF. Partial CDR3 DNA: TGTGCCAGCAGTCCCGACAGGGGCAATCAGCCC.

In regard to this clone: With the read ending 3 residues before the CDR3 end, the germline J gene is used to fill in that end. V and J are TRBV7-2 and TRBJ2-7, with 10 bases identical to TRBD1. Trimming removed 5 bases from V and 4 bases from J; junction bases left unmatched: 8. The CDR3 runs 15 residues. Germline CDR1 SGHTA, CDR2 FQGNSA. The CDR3 sequence is CASSTPGQGLYEQYF. The part of the CDR3 DNA that was read is TGTGCCAGCAGCACCCCGGGACAGGGGCTGTACGAG.

Concerning this clone itself: The CDR3 end lies 3 residues beyond the end of the read and is filled in from the germline J gene. V gene TRBV20-1 combines with J gene TRBJ1-2; D remains unclear. Per germline, CDR1 DFQATT and CDR2 SNEGSKA (reference sequence). The CDR3 spans 13 residues. The sequenced part of the CDR3 DNA is TGCAGGTCTCCGGAGGGCGCTAACTATGGC. Translating it yields CRSPEGANYG. The full CDR3 protein is CRSPEGANYGYTF.

Turning to this clone: Read sequence stops 3 residues before the CDR3 end, and the germline J gene provides the missing end. V gene TRBV19 combines with J gene TRBJ2-5; 10 positions match TRBD1. This CDR3 is 16 amino acids long. With V trimmed by 5 bases and J by 3 bases, 9 bases remained unmatched. Germline-derived CDR1 and CDR2 are LNHDA and SQIVND (reference sequence). Incomplete CDR3 DNA: TGTGCCAGTAGTGTTCCGGGACAGGGGAGGGAAGAGACC. Its protein product is CASSVPGQGREET. The complete CDR3 protein is CASSVPGQGREETQYF.

About this clone: The read halts 3 residues ahead of the CDR3 end, with the missing end drawn from the germline J gene. This chain connects TRBV5-4 to TRBJ2-7; the match to TRBD1 covers 8 bases. In germline, CDR1 is SGHNT, CDR2 YYREEE (reference sequence). CDR3 length equals 15 residues. The ends lost 4 bases at V and 2 bases at J; junction bases unmatched: 8. The CDR3 reads CASSEGQAIAYEQYF. The DNA read from the CDR3 is TGTGCCAGCAGCGAGGGACAGGCAATTGCCTACGAG.

As concerns this clone: The DNA ends 3 residues before the CDR3 does, and the rest of the CDR3 is filled in from the germline J gene. The chain is built from TRBV30 and TRBJ2-6; 7 bases line up with TRBD2. This CDR3 is built from 18 residues. Germline lookup yields CDR1 GTSNPN and CDR2 SVGIG (reference sequence). With V trimmed by 0 bases and J by 0 bases, 8 bases remained unmatched. CDR3 DNA (partial): TGTGCCTGGAGTGTCGGCGGCGGGACTACCTCTGGGGCCAACGTC. Translation: CAWSVGGGTTSGANV. Given in full, the CDR3 is CAWSVGGGTTSGANVLTF.

Points on this clone: The read terminates 3 residues ahead of where the CDR3 ends, so the germline J gene completes it. This chain uses TRBV7-9 with TRBJ2-3; D might be TRBD2 (5 bases). The CDR3 is made up of 15 amino acids. V was shortened by 9 bases and J by 0 bases, with 16 bases between the two germline ends. The germline V gene has CDR1 SEHNR and CDR2 FQNEAQ (reference sequence). The CDR3 loop reads CARERAVESTDTQYF. The CDR3 DNA, read in part, is TGTGCCAGGGAAAGAGCGGTGGAAAGCACAGATACG.